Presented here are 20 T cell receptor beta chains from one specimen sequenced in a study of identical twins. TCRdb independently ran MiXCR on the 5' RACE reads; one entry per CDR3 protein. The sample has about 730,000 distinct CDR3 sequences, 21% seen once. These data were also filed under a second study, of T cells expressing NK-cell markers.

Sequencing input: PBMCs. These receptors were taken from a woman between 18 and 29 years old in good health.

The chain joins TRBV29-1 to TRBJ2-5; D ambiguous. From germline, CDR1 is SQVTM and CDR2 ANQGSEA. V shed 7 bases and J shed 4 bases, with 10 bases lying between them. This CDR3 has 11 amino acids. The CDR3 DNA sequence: TGCAGCGGTGGGCGTAGAGAGACCCAGTACTTC. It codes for CSGGRRETQYF.

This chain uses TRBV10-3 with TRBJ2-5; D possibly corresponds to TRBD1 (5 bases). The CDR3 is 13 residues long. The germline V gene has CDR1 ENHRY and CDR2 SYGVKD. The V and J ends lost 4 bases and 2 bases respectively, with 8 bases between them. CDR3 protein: CAISGRQQETQYF. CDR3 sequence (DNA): TGTGCCATCAGTGGAAGACAGCAAGAGACCCAGTACTTC.

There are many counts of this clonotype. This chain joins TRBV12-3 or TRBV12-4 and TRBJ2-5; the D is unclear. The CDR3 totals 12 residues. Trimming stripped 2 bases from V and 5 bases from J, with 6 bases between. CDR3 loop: CASSLRQETQYF. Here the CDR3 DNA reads TGTGCCAGCAGTTTACGCCAGGAGACCCAGTACTTC.

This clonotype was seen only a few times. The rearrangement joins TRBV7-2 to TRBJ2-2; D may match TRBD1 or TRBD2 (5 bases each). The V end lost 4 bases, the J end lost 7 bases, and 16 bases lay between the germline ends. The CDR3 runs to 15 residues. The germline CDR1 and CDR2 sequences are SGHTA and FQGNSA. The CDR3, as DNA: TGTGCCAGCAGCTCGGGACCGACAAATCGCGGGGAGCTGTTTTTT. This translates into CASSSGPTNRGELFF.

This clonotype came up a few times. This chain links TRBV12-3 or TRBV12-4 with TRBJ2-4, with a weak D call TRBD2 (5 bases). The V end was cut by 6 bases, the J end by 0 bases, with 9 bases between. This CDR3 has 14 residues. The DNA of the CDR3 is TGTGCCAGCAGGGACGGACTAGCCAAAAACATTCAGTACTTC. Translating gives CASRDGLAKNIQYF.

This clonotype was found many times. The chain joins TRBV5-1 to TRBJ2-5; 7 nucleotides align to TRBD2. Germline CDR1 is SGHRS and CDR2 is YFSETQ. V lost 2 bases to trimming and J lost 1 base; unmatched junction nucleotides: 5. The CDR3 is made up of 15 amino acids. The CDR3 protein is CASSFSGAGQETQYF. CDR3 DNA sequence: TGCGCCAGCAGCTTCAGCGGGGCCGGCCAAGAGACCCAGTACTTC.

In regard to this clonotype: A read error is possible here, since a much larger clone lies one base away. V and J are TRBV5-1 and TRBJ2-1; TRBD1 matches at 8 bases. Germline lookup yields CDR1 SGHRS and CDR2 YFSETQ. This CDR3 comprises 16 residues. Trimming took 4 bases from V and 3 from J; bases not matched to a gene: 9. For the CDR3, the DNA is TGCGCCAGCAGCCACAGGGGGTCCGGGGGCTACAATGAGCAGTTCTTC. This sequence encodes CASSHRGSGGYNEQFF.

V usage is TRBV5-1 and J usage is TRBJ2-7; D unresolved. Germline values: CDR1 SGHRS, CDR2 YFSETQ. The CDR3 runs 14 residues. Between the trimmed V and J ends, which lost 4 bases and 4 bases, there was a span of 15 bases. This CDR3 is CASSPRANSYEQYF. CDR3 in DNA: TGCGCCAGCAGCCCCCGGGCCAATTCTTACGAGCAGTACTTC.

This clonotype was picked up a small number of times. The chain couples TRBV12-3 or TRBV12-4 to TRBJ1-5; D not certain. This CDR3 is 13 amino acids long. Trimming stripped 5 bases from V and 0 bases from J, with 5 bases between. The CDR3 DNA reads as TGTGCCAGCAGTGAGTATAGCAATCAGCCCCAGCATTTT. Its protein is CASSEYSNQPQHF.

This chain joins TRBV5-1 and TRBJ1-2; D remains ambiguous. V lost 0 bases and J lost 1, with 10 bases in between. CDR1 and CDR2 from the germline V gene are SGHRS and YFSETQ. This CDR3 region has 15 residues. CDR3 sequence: CASSLAASNNYGYTF. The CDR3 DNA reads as TGCGCCAGCAGCTTGGCCGCGAGCAATAACTATGGCTACACCTTC.

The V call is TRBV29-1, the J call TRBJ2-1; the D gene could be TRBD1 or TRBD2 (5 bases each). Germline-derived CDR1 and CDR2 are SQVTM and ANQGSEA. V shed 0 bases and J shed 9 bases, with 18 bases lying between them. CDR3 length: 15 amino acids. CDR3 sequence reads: CSVEDLTTEGGEQFF. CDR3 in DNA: TGCAGCGTTGAAGATCTGACGACAGAGGGCGGTGAGCAGTTCTTC.

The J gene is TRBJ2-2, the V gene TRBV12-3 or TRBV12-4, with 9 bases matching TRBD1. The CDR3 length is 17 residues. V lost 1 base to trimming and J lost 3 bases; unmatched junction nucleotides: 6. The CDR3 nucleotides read TGTGCCAGCAGTTTAGGGGAGAGGACAGGGGACACCGGGGAGCTGTTTTTT. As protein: CASSLGERTGDTGELFF.

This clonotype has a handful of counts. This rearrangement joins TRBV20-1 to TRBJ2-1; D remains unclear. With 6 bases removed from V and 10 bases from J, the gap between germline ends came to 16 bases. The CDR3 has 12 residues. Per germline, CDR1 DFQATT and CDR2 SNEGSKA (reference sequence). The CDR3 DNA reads TGCAGTGCGCACATAGGCCGGGTGGAGCAGTTCTTC. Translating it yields CSAHIGRVEQFF.

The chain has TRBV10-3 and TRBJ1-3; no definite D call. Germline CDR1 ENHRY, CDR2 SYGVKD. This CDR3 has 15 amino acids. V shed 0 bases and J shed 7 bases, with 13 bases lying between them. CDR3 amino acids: CAISESANPANTIYF. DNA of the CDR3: TGTGCCATCAGTGAGTCAGCAAACCCGGCGAACACCATATATTTT.

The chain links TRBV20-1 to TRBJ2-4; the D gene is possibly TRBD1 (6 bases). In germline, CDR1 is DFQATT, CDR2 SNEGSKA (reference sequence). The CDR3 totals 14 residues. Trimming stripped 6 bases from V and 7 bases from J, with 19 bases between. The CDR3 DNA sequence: TGCAGTGCGATCCCACAGGGTCAGCTGAACATTCAGTACTTC. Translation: CSAIPQGQLNIQYF.

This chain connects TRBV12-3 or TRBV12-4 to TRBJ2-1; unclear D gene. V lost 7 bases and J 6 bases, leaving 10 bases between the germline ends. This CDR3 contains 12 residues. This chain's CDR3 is CASTPGINEQFF. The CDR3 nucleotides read TGTGCCAGCACCCCGGGTATCAATGAGCAGTTCTTC.

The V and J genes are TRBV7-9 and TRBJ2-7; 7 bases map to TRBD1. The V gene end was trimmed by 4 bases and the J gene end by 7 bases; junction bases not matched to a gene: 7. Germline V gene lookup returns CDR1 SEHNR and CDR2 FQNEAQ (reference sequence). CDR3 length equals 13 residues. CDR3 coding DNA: TGTGCCAGCAGCTACGAGGGGGCGCGTGAGCAGTACTTC. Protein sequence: CASSYEGAREQYF.

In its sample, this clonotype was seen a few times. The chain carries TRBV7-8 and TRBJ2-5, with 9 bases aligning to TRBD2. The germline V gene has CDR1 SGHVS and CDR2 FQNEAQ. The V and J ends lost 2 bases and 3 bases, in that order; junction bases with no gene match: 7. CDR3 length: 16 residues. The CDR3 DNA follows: TGTGCCAGCAGCTTACGGCTAGCGGGACGGGAAGAGACCCAGTACTTC. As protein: CASSLRLAGREETQYF.

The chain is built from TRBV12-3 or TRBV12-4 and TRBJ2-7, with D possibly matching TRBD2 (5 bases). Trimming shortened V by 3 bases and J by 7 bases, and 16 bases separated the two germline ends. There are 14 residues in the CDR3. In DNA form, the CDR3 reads TGTGCCAGCAGTTTCGAGCGGTTCGTTCGGGAGCAGTACTTC. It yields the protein CASSFERFVREQYF.

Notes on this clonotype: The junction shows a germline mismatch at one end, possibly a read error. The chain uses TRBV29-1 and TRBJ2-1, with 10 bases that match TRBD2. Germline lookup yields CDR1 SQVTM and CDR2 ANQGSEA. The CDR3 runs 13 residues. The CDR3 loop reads CSVATSGNNEQFF. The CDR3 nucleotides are TGCAGTGTTGCAACTAGCGGGAACAATGAGCAGTTCTTC.